The next 32 T cell receptor beta chains were all read from a single sample in a study of post-analysis software for immune sequencing data. Notes on the study in general: Elevated frequency relative to controls characterized roughly 5 TRBV segments in patients, TRBV5-6, TRBV5-1 and TRBV20-1 among them.

TCR beta cDNA libraries included unique molecular identifiers. TCRdb processed the PCR reads anew with MiXCR; each CDR3 protein has one entry. The data hold roughly 870,000 distinct CDR3 sequences, with about 57% observed a single time. Which antigens these TCRs recognize remains unknown. The material sequenced was blood. The source is a girl between 10 and 17 years old with multiple sclerosis.

The CDR3 region is CSGSGRKRSTDTQYF. CDR3 coding DNA: TGCAGCGGAAGCGGGAGAAAGCGAAGCACAGATACGCAGTATTTT. The V call is TRBV29-1, the J call TRBJ2-3; 8 bases line up with TRBD2. The CDR3 contains 15 residues. V lost 7 bases to trimming and J lost 0 bases; unmatched junction nucleotides: 9. Germline V gene data show CDR1 as SQVTM and CDR2 as ANQGSEA.

V gene TRBV7-9 combines with J gene TRBJ2-7; 7 nucleotides agree with TRBD1. TRBJ2-5 explains the end of the DNA better; the J call may be wrong. Looked up from germline, CDR1 is SEHNR and CDR2 is FQNEAQ (reference sequence). This CDR3 region has 16 residues. CDR3 sequence (DNA): TGTGCCAGCAGCTTAGGAATCCGGGACAGAGAAGAGACCCAGTACTTC. It translates to CASSLGIRDREETQYF.

This sequence joins TRBV20-1 and TRBJ1-5; TRBD1 agrees at 9 bases. The CDR3 consists of 14 residues. Per germline, CDR1 DFQATT and CDR2 SNEGSKA (reference sequence). J was trimmed by 6 bases and V by 4 bases; bases with no gene match: 7. The CDR3 DNA follows: TGCAGTGCTAACCGGGACAGGGACGGTCAGCCCCAGCATTTT. Its translation is CSANRDRDGQPQHF.

The chain uses TRBV7-3 and TRBJ2-6, with a tentative D call TRBD2 (5 bases). CDR1 and CDR2 from the germline V gene are SGHTA and FQGTGA. There are 15 residues in the CDR3. The V end lost 3 bases, the J end lost 3 bases, and 9 bases lay between the germline ends. The DNA of the CDR3 is TGTGCCAGCAGCTTTCTAGCTCTTGGGGCCAACGTCCTGACTTTC. Amino acids: CASSFLALGANVLTF.

The chain combines TRBV6-1 with TRBJ1-2, with TRBD1 matching over 8 bases. This CDR3 contains 15 residues. CDR1 and CDR2 (germline): MNHNS, SASEGT. V lost 6 bases and J lost 4; bases outside the gene matches: 10. CDR3 in amino acids: CASRRDRGRGYGYTF. The CDR3 DNA is TGTGCCAGCAGGAGAGACAGGGGCCGCGGCTATGGCTACACCTTC.

V gene TRBV29-1 combines with J gene TRBJ2-1, with no clear D. CDR1 and CDR2 (germline): SQVTM, ANQGSEA. The V and J ends lost 2 bases and 3 bases respectively, with 17 bases between them. The CDR3 loop spans 16 amino acids. The chain's CDR3 is CSVESVTTADYNEQFF. DNA of the CDR3: TGCAGCGTTGAATCAGTTACTACAGCAGACTACAATGAGCAGTTCTTC.

This clonotype showed up just a few times. V gene TRBV10-2 combines with J gene TRBJ1-1; 7 bases agree with TRBD1. CDR1 and CDR2 from the germline V gene are WSHSY and SAAADI. The CDR3 consists of 12 residues. The V gene end was trimmed by 4 bases and the J gene end by 11 bases; junction bases not matched to a gene: 7. The CDR3 loop reads CASSVRTGDAFF. The CDR3 nucleotides are TGCGCCAGCAGTGTCCGGACAGGAGACGCTTTCTTT.

V usage is TRBV29-1 and J usage is TRBJ2-7, with D maybe TRBD1 (6 bases). Between the trimmed V and J ends, which lost 0 bases and 3 bases, there was a span of 18 bases. The CDR3 has 16 amino acids. Germline CDR1 and CDR2: SQVTM and ANQGSEA. CDR3 residues: CSVEDRAGAGLYEQYF. The CDR3 nucleotides are TGCAGCGTTGAAGATCGGGCAGGGGCAGGACTCTACGAGCAGTACTTC.

A word on this clonotype: Sequence at one end of the junction differs from germline and may be a read error. The chain links TRBV7-6 to TRBJ2-5, with TRBD2 matching over 9 bases. The CDR3 runs 14 residues. The germline V gene has CDR1 SGHVS and CDR2 FNYEAQ. The CDR3 DNA follows: TGTGCCAGTAGCTTACCTAGCGGGAAAGAGACCCAGTACTTC. It codes for CASSLPSGKETQYF.

The gene calls are TRBV29-1 and TRBJ2-2; 12 nucleotides agree with TRBD2. V lost 5 bases, J lost 3 bases, and 1 base stayed unmatched. Germline-derived CDR1 and CDR2 are SQVTM and ANQGSEA. The CDR3 is 14 amino acids. The CDR3 bases are TGCAGCGTTCGACTAGCGGGGGACACCGGGGAGCTGTTTTTT. Protein product: CSVRLAGDTGELFF.

The chain employs TRBV7-3 and TRBJ2-1; D is possibly TRBD1 (5 bases). V gave up 5 bases and J gave up 1 base, with 15 bases separating them. There are 16 residues in the CDR3. Germline CDR1 reads SGHTA; CDR2 reads FQGTGA. The CDR3: CASSARQFRSYNEQFF. The CDR3 DNA reads TGTGCCAGCAGCGCCCGACAGTTTAGGTCCTACAATGAGCAGTTCTTC.

V usage is TRBV20-1 and J usage is TRBJ2-7, with D possibly being TRBD1 (6 bases). The V end was cut by 5 bases, the J end by 4 bases, with 18 bases between. Germline V CDR1 and CDR2: DFQATT, SNEGSKA (reference sequence). The CDR3 contains 14 residues. The CDR3, as DNA: TGCAGTGCTCGGGACATCCGAGGTTCGTACGAGCAGTACTTC. It codes for CSARDIRGSYEQYF.

This clonotype came up a few times. The CDR3 coding sequence is TGTGCCAGCAGTTTCGGGACTAGCGGACACCACAATGAGCAGTTCTTC. Protein sequence: CASSFGTSGHHNEQFF. The genes are TRBV6-5 and TRBJ2-1, with TRBD2 identical over 11 bases. Losses at the gene ends were 4 bases for V and 5 bases for J; bases not matched to a gene: 7. CDR3 length: 16 amino acids. Germline V gene data show CDR1 as MNHEY and CDR2 as SVGAGI.

The gene calls are TRBV4-2 and TRBJ2-7; TRBD2 is a possible D gene (6 bases). With 2 bases removed from V and 1 base from J, the gap between germline ends came to 15 bases. This CDR3 is 16 amino acids long. Germline V gene lookup returns CDR1 LGHNA and CDR2 YNFKEQ. The CDR3 loop reads CASSQRGVGGSYEQYF. The DNA of the CDR3 is TGTGCCAGCAGCCAACGGGGAGTGGGGGGTTCCTACGAGCAGTACTTC.

This clonotype was counted between two and nine times. This chain connects TRBV29-1 to TRBJ2-1; D unclear. The germline CDR1 and CDR2 sequences are SQVTM and ANQGSEA. The CDR3 is 11 residues long. The V end was cut by 4 bases, the J end by 8 bases, with 9 bases between. The CDR3 DNA reads as TGCAGCGTTGGGAAAGACCATGAGCAGTTCTTC. This translates into CSVGKDHEQFF.

At least ten counts were recorded for this clonotype. The junction does not match germline at one end; this may be a read error. The chain employs TRBV7-2 and TRBJ2-7; 7 nucleotides match TRBD2. The CDR3 has 15 residues. Germline values: CDR1 SGHTA, CDR2 FQGNSA. The CDR3 DNA sequence: TGTGCTAGCAGCTTGGAGGGCGGGAGCTCCTACGAGCAGTACTTC. It specifies CASSLEGGSSYEQYF.

Remarks on this clonotype: The junction differs from germline at one of its ends, possibly a read error. The CDR3 DNA is TGCAGAGCTAGAGATCCAGGGACTGAAGACATTCAGTACTTC. It specifies CRARDPGTEDIQYF. The chain couples TRBV20-1 to TRBJ2-4; perhaps TRBD2 as D (6 bases). This CDR3 has 14 amino acids. Germline assignment: CDR1 DFQATT and CDR2 SNEGSKA (reference sequence).

About this clonotype itself: Mismatch with germline at one junction end may stem from a read error. This chain joins TRBV29-1 and TRBJ2-1; D gene uncertain. Looked up from germline, CDR1 is SQVTM and CDR2 is ANQGSEA. CDR3 length: 10 residues. The CDR3 DNA reads TGCAGCGGGATAATCAATGAGCCGTTCTTC. Translation gives CSGIINEPFF.

J is TRBJ2-7 and V is TRBV5-1; D perhaps matches TRBD2 (5 bases). CDR3 length: 14 amino acids. Germline V gene data show CDR1 as SGHRS and CDR2 as YFSETQ. The germline V and J ends were trimmed by 4 bases and 3 bases, with 14 bases remaining between them. The CDR3 bases are TGCGCCAGCAGCCCTGGGCTAGAGGGCTACGAGCAGTACTTC. Encoded protein: CASSPGLEGYEQYF. Combining the CDR3 with reference TRBV5-1 and TRBJ2-7 gives the whole variable domain KAGVTQTPRYLIKTRGQQVTLSCSPISGHRSVSWYQQTPGQGLQFLFEYFSETQRNKGNFPGRFSGRQFSNSRSEMNVSTLELGDSALYLCASSPGLEGYEQYFGPGTRLTVT.

This clonotype showed up just a few times. The rearrangement uses TRBV9 and TRBJ2-1, with a tentative D call TRBD2 (5 bases). The CDR3 is 14 residues long. Trimming removed 0 bases at V and 9 bases at J, with 13 bases between. CDR1 is SGDLS, CDR2 YYNGEE, per germline. The CDR3, as DNA: TGTGCCAGCAGCGTAGTCAGCGGTGGAAGTGAGCAGTTCTTC. Translating it yields CASSVVSGGSEQFF.

The chain employs TRBV10-3 and TRBJ2-7, with TRBD1 matching over 7 bases. V lost 2 bases to trimming and J lost 0 bases; unmatched junction nucleotides: 13. Per germline, CDR1 ENHRY and CDR2 SYGVKD. This CDR3 spans 18 amino acids. CDR3 region: CAISETGVFTLSSYEQYF. CDR3 DNA: TGTGCCATCAGTGAGACAGGGGTTTTTACCCTAAGCTCCTACGAGCAGTACTTC.

The CDR3: CASSLDFGRGLPDTQYF. Here the CDR3 DNA reads TGTGCCAGCAGCTTAGATTTTGGGAGGGGGCTCCCAGATACGCAGTATTTT. The chain links TRBV11-2 to TRBJ2-3; D assignment may be TRBD1 or TRBD2 (7 bases each). CDR3 length: 17 residues. Trimming took off 0 bases at V and 4 bases at J, with 17 bases between the two ends. Germline V gene data show CDR1 as SGHAT and CDR2 as FQNNGV. The full variable domain, rest sourced from reference TRBV11-2 and TRBJ2-3, is EAGVAQSPRYKIIEKRQSVAFWCNPISGHATLYWYQQILGQGPKLLIQFQNNGVVDDSQLPKDRFSAERLKGVDSTLKIQPAKLEDSAVYLCASSLDFGRGLPDTQYFGPGTRLTVL.

This chain uses TRBV20-1 with TRBJ2-1; TRBD2 aligns across 7 bases. Per germline, CDR1 DFQATT and CDR2 SNEGSKA (reference sequence). The CDR3 contains 14 residues. V shed 8 bases, J shed 4 bases, and the junction held 11 bases outside the gene matches. CDR3: CSFHSSGAYNEQFF. DNA for the CDR3: TGCAGTTTTCATTCTAGCGGAGCTTACAATGAGCAGTTCTTC.

The chain combines TRBV27 with TRBJ2-1; D not resolved. The CDR3 runs to 13 residues. Trimming stripped 3 bases from V and 9 bases from J, with 12 bases between. CDR1 is MNHEY, CDR2 SMNVEV, per germline (reference sequence). The CDR3 here is CASSFGRSSEQFF. CDR3 nucleotide sequence: TGTGCCAGCAGTTTCGGCAGGTCAAGTGAGCAGTTCTTC.

The chain carries TRBV18 and TRBJ1-4; a weak D match, TRBD1 (6 bases). CDR1 and CDR2 (germline): KGHSH, LQKENI. The CDR3 runs to 14 residues. Trimming pared 3 bases from V and 4 bases from J, leaving 9 bases between. CDR3 bases: TGTGCCAGCTCACCGGACAGTTATAATGAAAAACTGTTTTTT. It codes for CASSPDSYNEKLFF.

This chain joins TRBV2 and TRBJ2-7, with D maybe TRBD1 (6 bases). Germline V gene lookup returns CDR1 SNHLY and CDR2 FYNNEI. With 7 bases removed from V and 4 bases from J, the gap between germline ends came to 11 bases. CDR3 length equals 12 residues. DNA for the CDR3: TGTGCCAGCATCCGACAGGCGTACGAGCAGTACTTC. Amino acid sequence: CASIRQAYEQYF. Full variable domain (rest looked up from reference TRBV2 and TRBJ2-7): EPEVTQTPSHQVTQMGQEVILRCVPISNHLYFYWYRQILGQKVEFLVSFYNNEISEKSEIFDDQFSVERPDGSNFTLKIRSTKLEDSAMYFCASIRQAYEQYFGPGTRLTVT.

The chain is built from TRBV5-5 and TRBJ1-5; 7 bases line up with TRBD1. Per germline, CDR1 SGHKS and CDR2 YYEKEE (reference sequence). The CDR3 has 14 amino acids. V lost 4 bases and J lost 7; bases outside the gene matches: 8. Written as DNA, the CDR3 is TGTGCCAGCAGCCCCCAGGGGGAACGGCAGCCCCAGCATTTT. Translated, it gives CASSPQGERQPQHF.

This clonotype was seen a handful of times. V gene TRBV2 combines with J gene TRBJ2-5; 8 bases are shared with TRBD1. Looked up from germline, CDR1 is SNHLY and CDR2 is FYNNEI. The CDR3 length is 16 residues. With V trimmed by 9 bases and J by 2 bases, 14 bases remained unmatched. CDR3 sequence (DNA): TGTGCCAGTGCAGTACCTTGGACAGGGATACAAGAGACCCAGTACTTC. It is translated as CASAVPWTGIQETQYF.

This clonotype was seen a few times. The CDR3 DNA follows: TGTGCCAGCTCACCGAACACCTTTCGACAGGGTGCCTACGAGCAGTACTTC. Amino acids: CASSPNTFRQGAYEQYF. The rearrangement links TRBV18 to TRBJ2-7, with 7 bases matching TRBD1. The CDR3 runs 17 residues. The trim removed 3 bases at V and 2 bases at J, leaving 13 bases unmatched. Germline CDR1 is KGHSH and CDR2 is LQKENI.

This clonotype was observed a few times. The rearrangement joins TRBV3-1 to TRBJ2-7; 11 nucleotides line up with TRBD2. J was trimmed by 0 bases and V by 2 bases; bases with no gene match: 12. The CDR3 spans 19 residues. CDR1 LGHDT and CDR2 YNNKEL come from the germline V gene (reference sequence). CDR3 nucleotide sequence: TGTGCCAGCAGCCAAAGGCAGGGGCTAGCGGGAGGCGCCTCCTACGAGCAGTACTTC. Translation gives CASSQRQGLAGGASYEQYF.

The chain couples TRBV7-9 to TRBJ2-7, with TRBD2 identical over 9 bases. J gave up 6 bases and V 5 bases, and 20 bases lay outside the gene matches. Germline assignment: CDR1 SEHNR and CDR2 FQNEAQ (reference sequence). This CDR3 has 18 residues. CDR3 sequence (DNA): TGTGCCAGCAGCCACACGGGTCTTAGCGGGGGACGACCTCTCGAGCAGTACTTC. Translated, it gives CASSHTGLSGGRPLEQYF.

V usage is TRBV20-1 and J usage is TRBJ2-7; D not certain. With the DNA end fitting TRBJ2-5 better, the J assignment may be wrong. The germline V gene encodes CDR1 DFQATT and CDR2 SNEGSKA (reference sequence). CDR3 length equals 16 residues. CDR3 amino acids: CSASPTISSLGETQYF. CDR3 DNA sequence: TGCAGTGCTAGTCCCACCATTAGTAGCCTGGGGGAGACCCAGTACTTC.